Shown below are 2 T cell receptor beta chains from a single sample sequenced in a study of T cells in Graves' hyperthyroidism and ophthalmopathy. TCR beta CDR3 region amplification was performed from RNA transcripts. When the TCR CDR3 underwent first-round RT-PCR, the HTBI primer set was used. Each CDR3 protein is one row after TCRdb ran MiXCR on the multiplex PCR reads. The sample lists over 700,000 distinct CDR3 sequences, approximately 40% occurring once. Input material: blood. All receptors derive from a man between 18 and 35 years old with Graves' hyperthyroidism.

This clonotype turned up a few times. The chain recombines TRBV12-3 or TRBV12-4 with TRBJ1-2; D not resolved. Between the trimmed V and J ends, which lost 3 bases and 4 bases, there was a span of 12 bases. The CDR3 is made up of 14 amino acids. Written as DNA, the CDR3 is TGTGCCAGCAGTTTTGTGCAGAATAGCTATGGCTACACCTTC. Encoded protein: CASSFVQNSYGYTF.

This clonotype was detected ten times or more. The rearrangement links TRBV29-1 to TRBJ1-1; D unclear. Germline CDR1 is SQVTM and CDR2 is ANQGSEA. The CDR3 consists of 12 residues. The V gene lost 7 bases and the J gene lost 0 bases, with 9 bases spanning the gap. CDR3 sequence reads: CSASVMNTEAFF. The CDR3 region has the DNA TGCAGCGCCTCCGTAATGAACACTGAAGCTTTCTTT.